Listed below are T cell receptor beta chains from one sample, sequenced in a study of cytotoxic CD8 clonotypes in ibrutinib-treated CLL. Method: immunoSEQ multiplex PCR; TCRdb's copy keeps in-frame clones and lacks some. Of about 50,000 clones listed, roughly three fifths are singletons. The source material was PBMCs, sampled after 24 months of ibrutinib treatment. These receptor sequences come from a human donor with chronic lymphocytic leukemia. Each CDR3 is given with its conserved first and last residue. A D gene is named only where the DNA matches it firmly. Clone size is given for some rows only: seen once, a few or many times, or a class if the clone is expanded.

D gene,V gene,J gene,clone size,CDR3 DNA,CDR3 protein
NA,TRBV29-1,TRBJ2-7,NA,TGCAGCGTTGAGGGGTCTGCATCCTACGAGCAGTACTTC,CSVEGSASYEQYF
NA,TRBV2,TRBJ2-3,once,TGTGCCAGCAGTCCCCGGGCTTCAGATACGCAGTATTTT,CASSPRASDTQYF
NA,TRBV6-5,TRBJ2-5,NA,TGTGCCAGCAGTACCCAAGAGACCCAGTACTTC,CASSTQETQYF
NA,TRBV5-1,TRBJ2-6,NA,TGCGCCAGCAGCTCTGAGGCCAACGTCCTGACTTTC,CASSSEANVLTF
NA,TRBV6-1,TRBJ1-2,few,TGTGCCAGCAGCTCCGGGACTTACTATGGCTACACCTTC,CASSSGTYYGYTF
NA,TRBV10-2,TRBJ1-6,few,TGCGCCAGCAGTTCGACAGGAGAGATTCCACCCCTCCACTTT,CASSSTGEIPPLHF
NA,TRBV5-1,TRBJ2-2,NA,TGCGCCAGCAGCTTGGGGGGCGCAGGCCGCGGGGAGCTGTTTTTT,CASSLGGAGRGELFF
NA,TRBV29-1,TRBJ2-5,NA,TGCAGCGTTGAAGGCCCGGCCGCAGGGACCCAGTACTTC,CSVEGPAAGTQYF
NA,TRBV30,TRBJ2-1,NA,TGTGAACCGCTATTGAGGGGCGGCTCCTACAATGAGCAGTTCTTC,CEPLLRGGSYNEQFF
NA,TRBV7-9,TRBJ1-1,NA,TGTGCCAGCAGCTTAGAATCCGGTACTGAAGCTTTCTTT,CASSLESGTEAFF
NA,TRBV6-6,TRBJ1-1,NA,TGTGCCAGCAGTTACTCGGGGGGGCAGGCTTTCTTT,CASSYSGGQAFF
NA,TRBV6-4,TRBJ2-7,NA,TGTGCCAGCAGTGACCCCAACTACGAGCAGTACTTC,CASSDPNYEQYF
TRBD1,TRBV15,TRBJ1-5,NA,TGTGCCACCAGCACTGGAACAGGGGACAATCAGCCCCAGCATTTT,CATSTGTGDNQPQHF
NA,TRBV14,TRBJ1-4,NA,TGTGCCAGCAGCCAACTCAGGGGTGTCGGTGAAAAACTGTTTTTT,CASSQLRGVGEKLFF
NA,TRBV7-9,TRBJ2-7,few,TGTGCCAGCAGCCGAGACCGGCCTTCCTACGAGCAGTACTTC,CASSRDRPSYEQYF
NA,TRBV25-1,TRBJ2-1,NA,TGTGCCAGCAGTAGACGGGGTAGCTCCTACAATGAGCAGTTCTTC,CASSRRGSSYNEQFF
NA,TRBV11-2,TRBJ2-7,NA,TGTGCCAGCAGCTTAGACAGGCCTAAATCCTACGAGCAGTACTTC,CASSLDRPKSYEQYF
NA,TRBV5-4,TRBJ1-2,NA,TGTGCCAGCAGCCGTCTGAATGGCTACACCTTC,CASSRLNGYTF
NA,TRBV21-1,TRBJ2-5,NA,TGTGCCAGCAGCAAAAGAGGGGGGTTAGAGACCCAGTACTTC,CASSKRGGLETQYF
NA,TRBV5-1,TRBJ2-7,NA,TGCGCCAGCAGCTCGAGCCAGGGAGGGCAGTACTTC,CASSSSQGGQYF
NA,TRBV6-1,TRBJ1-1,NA,TGTGCCGCGTGTAAGTCGGGGAAGACTGAAGCTTTCTTT,CAACKSGKTEAFF
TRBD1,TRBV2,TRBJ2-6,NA,TGTGCCAGCAGTGAACGCCCGGACAGGGGGCTGGGGGCCAACGTCCTGACTTTC,CASSERPDRGLGANVLTF
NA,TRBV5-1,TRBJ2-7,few,TGCGCCAGCAGGAAGGACGGAGGGTACGAGCAGTACTTC,CASRKDGGYEQYF
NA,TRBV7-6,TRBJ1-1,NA,TGTGCCAGCAGCTTGCGTCGGGGAACTGAAGCTTTCTTT,CASSLRRGTEAFF
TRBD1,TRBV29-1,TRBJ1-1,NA,TGCAGCGTCGAAACGGACAGGGTTGAAGCTTTCTTT,CSVETDRVEAFF
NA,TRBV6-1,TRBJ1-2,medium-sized,TGTGCCAGCAGTTATGCGGGTGATGGCTACACCTTC,CASSYAGDGYTF
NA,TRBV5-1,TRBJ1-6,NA,TGCGCCAGCAGCTTGGTGTCAGGCATGGGTTCACCCCTCCACTTT,CASSLVSGMGSPLHF
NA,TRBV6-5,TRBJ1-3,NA,TGTGCCAGCAAAGGAGGGAACACCATATATTTT,CASKGGNTIYF
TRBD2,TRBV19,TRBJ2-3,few,TGTGCCAGTAGTATTAGTCCTAGCGGGGGAACAGATACGCAGTATTTT,CASSISPSGGTDTQYF
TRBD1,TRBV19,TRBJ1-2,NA,TGTGCCAGTAGTATACGGGACAGGGTGGATGGCTACACCTTC,CASSIRDRVDGYTF
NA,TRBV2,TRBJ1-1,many,TGTGCCAGCAGTTCGGGAGACAGACCGAACACTGAAGCTTTCTTT,CASSSGDRPNTEAFF
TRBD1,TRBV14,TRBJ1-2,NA,TGTGCCAGCAGCGGCAGGACAGGGGGCTACTATGGCTACACCTTC,CASSGRTGGYYGYTF
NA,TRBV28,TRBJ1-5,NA,TGTGCCAGCCTTTCGAGCGGGGCTAGCAATCAGCCCCAGCATTTT,CASLSSGASNQPQHF
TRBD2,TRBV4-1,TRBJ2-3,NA,TGCGCCAGCAGCTTCCGACTAGCGGGGGGTGCAGATACGCAGTATTTT,CASSFRLAGGADTQYF
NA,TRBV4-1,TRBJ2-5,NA,TGCGCCAGCAGCCAAGAAATGAGGGCCAGGGCCCACTACTTC,CASSQEMRARAHYF
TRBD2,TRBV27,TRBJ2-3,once,TGTGCCAGCAGCGCTACTAGCGGGGCAGATACGCAGTATTTT,CASSATSGADTQYF
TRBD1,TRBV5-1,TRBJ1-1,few,TGCGCCAGCAGCCCCGGCCACAGGGGGGTGGCGAACACTGAAGCTTTCTTT,CASSPGHRGVANTEAFF
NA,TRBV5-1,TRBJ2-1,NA,TGCGCCAGCAGCTTGGAAGGGGACCTCTCCTACAATGAGCAGTTCTTC,CASSLEGDLSYNEQFF
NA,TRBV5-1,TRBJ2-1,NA,TGCGCCAGCAGCTTCGGGTCACAGCTCAATGAGCAGTTCTTC,CASSFGSQLNEQFF
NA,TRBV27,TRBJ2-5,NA,TGTGCCAGCAGTTACCGCGGGGAGACCCAGTACTTC,CASSYRGETQYF
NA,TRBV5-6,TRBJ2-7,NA,TGTGCCAGCAGCTTGGCGGGTAAGGGGTACGAGCAGTACTTC,CASSLAGKGYEQYF
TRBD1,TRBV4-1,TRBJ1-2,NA,TGCGCCAGCAGCCAAGTTGGACAGGTTAACTATGGCTACACCTTC,CASSQVGQVNYGYTF
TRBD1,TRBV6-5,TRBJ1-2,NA,TGTGCCAGCAAGCGCGCTACAGGGGGGTCCTATGGCTACACCTTC,CASKRATGGSYGYTF
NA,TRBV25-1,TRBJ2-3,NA,TGTGCCAGCAGTGCTCCGGGCCCCTACACAGATACGCAGTATTTT,CASSAPGPYTDTQYF
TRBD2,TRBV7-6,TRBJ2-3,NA,TGTGCCAGCAGCTTAGTAGCGGGCCCTCGGGATACGCAGTATTTT,CASSLVAGPRDTQYF
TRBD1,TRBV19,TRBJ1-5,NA,TGTGCCAGTACCAATAATATACAGGGGGCAGGTCAGCCCCAGCATTTT,CASTNNIQGAGQPQHF
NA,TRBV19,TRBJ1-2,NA,TGTGCCAGTAGTATCTCGGTCGGCTACACCTTC,CASSISVGYTF
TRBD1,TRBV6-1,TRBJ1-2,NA,TGTGCCAGCAGTGAACGGGGACAGGGACCTGGCTACACCTTC,CASSERGQGPGYTF
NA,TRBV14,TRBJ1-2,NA,TGTGCCAGCAGCCAAACGCGGACACGGTTCGGAAATGGCTACACCTTC,CASSQTRTRFGNGYTF
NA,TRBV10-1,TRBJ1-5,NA,TGCGCCAGCAGTGAGGGGGAGTATCAGCCCCAGCATTTT,CASSEGEYQPQHF
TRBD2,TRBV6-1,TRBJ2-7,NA,TGTGCCAGCAGTGAACGGGCTAGCGGGGGGGCCGAGCAGTACTTC,CASSERASGGAEQYF
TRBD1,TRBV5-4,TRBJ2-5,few,TGTGCCAGCAGATCGATAGGACAGGGGAGTGAGACCCAGTACTTC,CASRSIGQGSETQYF
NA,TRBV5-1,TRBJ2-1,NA,TGCGCCAGCAGTGGGGGGTACAATGAGCAGTTCTTC,CASSGGYNEQFF
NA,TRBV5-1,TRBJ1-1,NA,TGCGCCAGCAGCTATTCCGGGGCGAGGACTGAAGCTTTCTTT,CASSYSGARTEAFF
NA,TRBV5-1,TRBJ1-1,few,TGCGCCAGCAGCTTGGAAGCGAGGAACACTGAAGCTTTCTTT,CASSLEARNTEAFF
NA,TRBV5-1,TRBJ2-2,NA,TGCGCCAGCAGCTTGAGGGGGGCTAACACCGGGGAGCTGTTTTTT,CASSLRGANTGELFF
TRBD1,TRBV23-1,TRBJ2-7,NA,TGCGCCAGCAGTCACCCGATGGACCAGGGGGCGAAGGGTGAGCAGTACTTC,CASSHPMDQGAKGEQYF
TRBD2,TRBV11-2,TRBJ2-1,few,TGTGCCAGCAGCCCTAGGACTAGCGGGGGAAATGAGCAGTTCTTC,CASSPRTSGGNEQFF
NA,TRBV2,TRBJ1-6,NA,TGTGCCAGCAGTCGGTCCGGGACACAGAATTCACCCCTCCACTTT,CASSRSGTQNSPLHF